The next 13 T cell receptor beta chains were all read from a single sample in a study of beta chain features in type 1 diabetes. Expressed TCRB transcripts were sequenced, since all the RNA that had been isolated was reverse transcribed. Assay: immunoSEQ multiplex PCR; the TCRdb copy retains only in-frame clones and omits some. Altogether about 360,000 clones are present, roughly 13% being singletons, with the ten largest covering 0.017%. Sequencing was carried out using naive CD4+ T cells from blood. The receptors were gathered from a man between 18 and 29 years old in good health.

This chain links TRBV30 with TRBJ2-1; TRBD2 agrees at 8 bases. Trimming at V came to 4 bases and at J to 4 bases, leaving 9 bases not matched to a gene. The CDR3 contains 15 residues. CDR1 is GTSNPN, CDR2 SVGIG, per germline (reference sequence). The CDR3 is CAWTRGSGRYNEQFF. The CDR3 DNA follows: TGTGCCTGGACTCGGGGGAGCGGGAGATACAATGAGCAGTTCTTC.

This clone occurred a few times. V usage is TRBV20-1 and J usage is TRBJ2-3, with D maybe TRBD2 (5 bases). Per germline, CDR1 DFQATT and CDR2 SNEGSKA (reference sequence). The CDR3 consists of 11 residues. Between the trimmed V and J ends, which lost 1 base and 7 bases, there was a span of 6 bases. The CDR3 region is CSARGGNTQYF. In DNA, the CDR3 is TGCAGTGCTAGAGGAGGGAATACGCAGTATTTT.

This clone showed up just once. The rearrangement links TRBV5-8 to TRBJ2-5; D is possibly TRBD1 (6 bases). From germline, CDR1 is SGHTS and CDR2 YDEGEE. Trimming left V 1 base short and J 2 bases short, with 6 bases between. The CDR3 sequence is 13 residues long. Here the CDR3 reads CASSLRGQETQYF. CDR3 DNA: TGTGCCAGCAGCTTGAGGGGGCAAGAGACCCAGTACTTC.

This clone was counted between two and nine times. The chain joins TRBV27 to TRBJ1-1; TRBD1 is a possible D gene (5 bases). V was trimmed by 6 bases and J by 3 bases, leaving 11 bases between them. CDR3 length: 13 amino acids. Germline V gene data show CDR1 as MNHEY and CDR2 as SMNVEV (reference sequence). The CDR3: CASSLGAYTEAFF. CDR3 sequence (DNA): TGTGCCAGCAGCCTAGGGGCGTACACTGAAGCTTTCTTT.

The V call is TRBV18, the J call TRBJ1-1; 7 positions agree with TRBD1. The CDR3 runs to 15 residues. The germline V gene encodes CDR1 KGHSH and CDR2 LQKENI. V was pared by 2 bases and J by 4 bases, with 7 bases of the junction left unmatched. The CDR3 sequence is CASSPETGDTTEAFF. CDR3 bases: TGTGCCAGCTCACCAGAAACAGGGGATACCACTGAAGCTTTCTTT.

This clone was detected a few times. Other DNA sequences within the sample encode an identical CDR3. The J gene is TRBJ1-1, the V gene TRBV29-1; TRBD1 agrees at 8 bases. The J segment lost 5 bases and the V segment lost 0 bases, leaving 2 bases of the junction unmatched. The CDR3 sequence is 13 residues long. Per germline, CDR1 SQVTM and CDR2 ANQGSEA. Written as DNA, the CDR3 is TGCAGCGTTGAAGACAGGACAGGGACTGAAGCTTTCTTT. This encodes CSVEDRTGTEAFF.

The DNA of the CDR3 is TGTGCCAGCAGCTTAGCAGGGGACACCTATGGCTACACCTTC. Translating it yields CASSLAGDTYGYTF. The J gene is TRBJ1-2, the V gene TRBV7-2; tentative D call: TRBD1 (6 bases). The CDR3 has 14 residues. In germline, CDR1 is SGHTA, CDR2 FQGNSA. The germline V and J ends were trimmed by 0 bases and 4 bases, with 9 bases remaining between them.

V usage is TRBV6-6 and J usage is TRBJ1-2, with a possible D match to TRBD1 (6 bases). Germline values: CDR1 MNHNY, CDR2 SVGAGI (reference sequence). Trimming removed 9 bases from V and 7 bases from J, with 15 bases in between. CDR3 length: 12 amino acids. DNA for the CDR3: TGTGCCAGTGAGGGGGGGGTTTTTGGCTACACCTTC. This gives the protein CASEGGVFGYTF.

This clone was detected only a few times. This chain joins TRBV19 and TRBJ2-5, with 8 bases aligning to TRBD2. In germline, CDR1 is LNHDA, CDR2 SQIVND (reference sequence). Trimming at V came to 5 bases and at J to 1 base, leaving 6 bases not matched to a gene. The CDR3 covers 15 residues. Here the CDR3 reads CASSHLAGPQETQYF. The CDR3 nucleotides are TGTGCCAGTAGTCACCTAGCGGGTCCCCAAGAGACCCAGTACTTC.

The chain uses TRBV5-1 and TRBJ1-1, with 7 bases aligning to TRBD1. Germline CDR1 and CDR2: SGHRS and YFSETQ. The J segment lost 5 bases and the V segment lost 1 base, leaving 5 bases of the junction unmatched. CDR3 size: 14 residues. CDR3 nucleotides: TGCGCCAGCAGCTTGTCAGGGGGGTGGACTGAAGCTTTCTTT. It encodes CASSLSGGWTEAFF.

There are a few counts of this clone. At one boundary the junction diverges from the germline segment, which might be a read error. The chain carries TRBV7-9 and TRBJ2-6; tentatively, D is TRBD2 (5 bases). The length of the CDR3 is 15 residues. Looked up from germline, CDR1 is SEHNR and CDR2 is FQNEAQ (reference sequence). The CDR3 DNA is TGCGCCAGCAGCCATTCGGGGAGCGGGGCCAACGTCCTGACTTTC. Its protein is CASSHSGSGANVLTF.

The chain combines TRBV28 with TRBJ1-1, with D unclear. With 5 bases removed from V and 1 base from J, the gap between germline ends came to 8 bases. CDR3 length equals 13 residues. Germline CDR1 and CDR2: MDHEN and SYDVKM. CDR3 amino acids: CASSPGWNTEAFF. As DNA, the CDR3 is TGTGCCAGCAGTCCCGGGTGGAACACTGAAGCTTTCTTT. The complete variable domain, with remaining parts taken from reference TRBV28 and TRBJ1-1, reads DVKVTQSSRYLVKRTGEKVFLECVQDMDHENMFWYRQDPGLGLRLIYFSYDVKMKEKGDIPEGYSVSREKKERFSLILESASTNQTSMYLCASSPGWNTEAFFGQGTRLTVV.

The chain carries TRBV6-5 and TRBJ2-2; the D gene is possibly TRBD1 (6 bases). The CDR3 sequence is 14 residues long. The V and J ends lost 8 bases and 2 bases respectively, with 12 bases between them. CDR1 and CDR2 from the germline V gene are MNHEY and SVGAGI. This CDR3 is CASHQDSNTGELFF. In DNA form, the CDR3 reads TGTGCCAGCCACCAGGACAGCAACACCGGGGAGCTGTTTTTT.